In this sample, the clone carrying this T cell receptor (beta chain) is medium-sized (0.01 to 0.1%). Its specificity is not known. The sample comes from a study of liver allograft versus peripheral blood T cells. Overall study context: In transplanted livers, T cell receptor repertoires were compared with those found in the recipients' peripheral blood.

TCRdb passed the reads through MiXCR, listing each CDR3 protein once. The sample carries around 12,000 distinct CDR3 sequences, under 20% recorded once. The CDR3 covers 13 residues. Trimming left V 3 bases short and J 0 bases short, with 5 bases between. Germline assignment: CDR1 MNHNS and CDR2 SASEGT. General observations from the study: Reportedly, liver allograft T cell receptor repertoires differed from peripheral blood ones.

The rearrangement uses TRBV6-1 and TRBJ1-1; no definite D call. This sequence was found in a human patient who had a liver transplant. Some T cells may have originated in the graft donor. CDR3 residues: CASSDNLNTEAFF. As DNA, the CDR3 is TGTGCCAGCAGTGACAACCTGAACACTGAAGCTTTCTTT.